Given below is one T cell receptor beta chain in context. Its target is unknown. The sample originates from a study of shared clonotypes between healthy human individuals. Germline V lookup: CDR1 SGHRS, CDR2 YFSETQ. The CDR3 is made up of 14 amino acids. Trimming cost V 0 bases and J 0 bases, with 7 bases left between them. Splitting of each subset's genomic DNA was done evenly across several immunoSEQ plates. Sequencing was performed with immunoSEQ multiplex PCR; in TCRdb, only in-frame clones are kept and a portion is missing. The top ten clones hold roughly 0.36% of a sample with 2 million to 2.5 million clones, 93% of them seen once. Notes on the study in general: Compared with memory subsets, naive subsets generally had larger estimated richness.

The V gene is TRBV5-1, the J gene TRBJ2-7, with D possibly matching TRBD2 (5 bases). The sequenced material came from naive CD4+ T cells from PBMCs. Subset: CD45RA+ positively selected. This receptor was identified in a man aged 18-30 years in good health. Some clones in this sample may be carry-over from other donors' samples. CDR3 sequence reads: CASSLGGYSYEQYF. DNA of the CDR3: TGCGCCAGCAGCTTGGGCGGGTACTCCTACGAGCAGTACTTC.